Presented here are 5 T cell receptor beta chains from one specimen sequenced in a study of T cell changes during pregnancy in multiple sclerosis. The table came from immunoSEQ multiplex PCR; TCRdb's copy has only in-frame clones and leaves some out. The data contain some 80,000 clones, around 96% of them seen just once; the ten biggest clones take up more than 1%. Specimen: peripheral blood, collected in the second trimester of pregnancy. The source is a female donor with multiple sclerosis, enrolled in a pregnancy study.

The genes are TRBV11-2 and TRBJ2-5, with 8 bases lining up with TRBD2. This CDR3 has 15 residues. Germline CDR1 and CDR2: SGHAT and FQNNGV. V lost 0 bases to trimming and J lost 4 bases; unmatched junction nucleotides: 4. The CDR3 region has the DNA TGTGCCAGCAGCTTAGAGACGGGAGGGGGAGAGACCCAGTACTTC. As protein: CASSLETGGGETQYF.

The chain has TRBV19 and TRBJ1-2, with D perhaps matching TRBD1 (5 bases). This CDR3 is 14 amino acids long. The V end was cut by 5 bases, the J end by 5 bases, with 15 bases between. Looked up from germline, CDR1 is LNHDA and CDR2 is SQIVND (reference sequence). In DNA form, the CDR3 reads TGTGCCAGTAGTGGTCAGGGCGCGAGATATGGCTACACCTTC. This codes for CASSGQGARYGYTF.

The gene calls are TRBV7-7 and TRBJ2-2, with 8 bases matching TRBD1. The trim removed 5 bases at V and 4 bases at J, leaving 6 bases unmatched. The CDR3 totals 15 residues. Germline CDR1 is SSHAT and CDR2 is FNYEAQ (reference sequence). The CDR3 DNA sequence: TGTGCCAGCAGCCCTTGGACAGGGAGCACCGGGGAGCTGTTTTTT. The encoded protein is CASSPWTGSTGELFF.

The chain employs TRBV6-5 and TRBJ2-1; no clear D. V dropped 2 bases and J dropped 5 bases, with 7 bases sitting between them. This CDR3 comprises 13 residues. CDR1 is MNHEY, CDR2 SVGAGI, per germline. The CDR3 spells CASSYGRDNEQFF. In DNA, the CDR3 is TGTGCCAGCAGTTACGGCCGGGACAATGAGCAGTTCTTC.

This chain joins TRBV18 and TRBJ2-7; 10 nucleotides line up with TRBD2. Germline V CDR1 and CDR2: KGHSH, LQKENI. The trim removed 5 bases at V and 1 base at J, leaving 11 bases unmatched. The CDR3 runs to 17 residues. CDR3 protein: CASSASGRGVFSYEQYF. The CDR3 region has the DNA TGTGCCAGCTCAGCGAGCGGGAGGGGGGTTTTTTCCTACGAGCAGTACTTC.